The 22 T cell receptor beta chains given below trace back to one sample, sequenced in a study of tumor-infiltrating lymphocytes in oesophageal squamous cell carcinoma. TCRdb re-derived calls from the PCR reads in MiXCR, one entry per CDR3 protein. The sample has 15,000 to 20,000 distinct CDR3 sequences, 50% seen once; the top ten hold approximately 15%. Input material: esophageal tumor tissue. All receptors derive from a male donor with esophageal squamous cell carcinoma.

The CDR3 sequence is CASSPQAYEQYF. The CDR3 bases are TGTGCCAGCAGCCCGCAGGCCTACGAGCAGTACTTC. This chain connects TRBV11-2 to TRBJ2-7, with unresolved D. The germline gives CDR1 SGHAT, CDR2 FQNNGV. The CDR3 totals 12 residues. Trimming cost V 5 bases and J 2 bases, with 7 bases left between them. The variable domain in full, with the rest retrieved from reference TRBV11-2 and TRBJ2-7, is EAGVAQSPRYKIIEKRQSVAFWCNPISGHATLYWYQQILGQGPKLLIQFQNNGVVDDSQLPKDRFSAERLKGVDSTLKIQPAKLEDSAVYLCASSPQAYEQYFGPGTRLTVT.

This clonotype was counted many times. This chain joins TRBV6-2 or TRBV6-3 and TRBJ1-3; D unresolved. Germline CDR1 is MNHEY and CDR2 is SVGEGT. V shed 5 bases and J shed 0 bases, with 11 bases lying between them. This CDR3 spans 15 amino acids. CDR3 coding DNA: TGTGCCAGCAGTCCGGTATCGAGCTCTGGAAACACCATATATTTT. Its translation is CASSPVSSSGNTIYF.

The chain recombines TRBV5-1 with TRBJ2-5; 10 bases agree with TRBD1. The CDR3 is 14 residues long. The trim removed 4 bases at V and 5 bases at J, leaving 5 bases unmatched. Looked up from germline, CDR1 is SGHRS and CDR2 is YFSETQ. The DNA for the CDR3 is TGCGCCAGCAGCGCGGGACAGGGGTGGGAGACCCAGTACTTC. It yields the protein CASSAGQGWETQYF. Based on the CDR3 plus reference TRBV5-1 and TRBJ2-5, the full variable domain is KAGVTQTPRYLIKTRGQQVTLSCSPISGHRSVSWYQQTPGQGLQFLFEYFSETQRNKGNFPGRFSGRQFSNSRSEMNVSTLELGDSALYLCASSAGQGWETQYFGPGTRLLVL.

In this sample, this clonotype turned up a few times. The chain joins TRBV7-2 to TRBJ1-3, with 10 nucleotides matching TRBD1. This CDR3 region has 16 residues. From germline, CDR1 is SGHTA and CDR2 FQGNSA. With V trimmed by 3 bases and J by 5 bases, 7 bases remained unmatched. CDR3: CASSFRRQGARNTIYF. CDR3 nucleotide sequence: TGTGCCAGCAGCTTCCGTCGACAGGGGGCAAGAAACACCATATATTTT. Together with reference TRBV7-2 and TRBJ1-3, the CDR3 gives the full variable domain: GAGVSQSPSNKVTEKGKDVELRCDPISGHTALYWYRQSLGQGLEFLIYFQGNSAPDKSGLPSDRFSAERTGGSVSTLTIQRTQQEDSAVYLCASSFRRQGARNTIYFGEGSWLTVV.

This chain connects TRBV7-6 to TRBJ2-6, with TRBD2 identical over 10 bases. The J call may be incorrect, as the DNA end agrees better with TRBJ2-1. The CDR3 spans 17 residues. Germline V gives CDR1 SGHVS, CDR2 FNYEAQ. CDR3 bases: TGTGCCAGCAGCCCAGCAGCTAGCGGGAGAGGGGGGAATGAGCAGTTCTTC. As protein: CASSPAASGRGGNEQFF.

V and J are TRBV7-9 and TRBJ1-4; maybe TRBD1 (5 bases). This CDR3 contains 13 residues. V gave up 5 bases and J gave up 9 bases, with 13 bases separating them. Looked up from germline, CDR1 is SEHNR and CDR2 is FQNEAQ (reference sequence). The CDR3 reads CASSGNPGQKLFF. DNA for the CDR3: TGTGCCAGCAGCGGAAACCCGGGGCAAAAACTGTTTTTT.

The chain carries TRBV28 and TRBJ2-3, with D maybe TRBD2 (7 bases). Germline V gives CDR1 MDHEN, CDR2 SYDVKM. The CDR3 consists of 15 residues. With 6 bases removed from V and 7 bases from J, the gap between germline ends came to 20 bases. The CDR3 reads CASRTRGGGHHTQYF. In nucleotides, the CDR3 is TGTGCCAGCAGGACTAGGGGGGGGGGCCATCATACGCAGTATTTT.

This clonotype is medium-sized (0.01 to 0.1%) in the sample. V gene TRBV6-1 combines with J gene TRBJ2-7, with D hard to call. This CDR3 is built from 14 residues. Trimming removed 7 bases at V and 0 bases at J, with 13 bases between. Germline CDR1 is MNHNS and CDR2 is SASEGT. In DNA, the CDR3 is TGTGCCAGCAACACGGAATCAAGCTCCTACGAGCAGTACTTC. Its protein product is CASNTESSSYEQYF.

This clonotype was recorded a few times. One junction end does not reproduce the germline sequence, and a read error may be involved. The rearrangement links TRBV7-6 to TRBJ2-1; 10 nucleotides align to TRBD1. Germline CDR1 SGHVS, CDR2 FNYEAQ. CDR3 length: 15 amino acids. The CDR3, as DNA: TGTGCCAGCAGCTTGGGGACAGGGGATAATTCACCCCTCCACTTC. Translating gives CASSLGTGDNSPLHF.

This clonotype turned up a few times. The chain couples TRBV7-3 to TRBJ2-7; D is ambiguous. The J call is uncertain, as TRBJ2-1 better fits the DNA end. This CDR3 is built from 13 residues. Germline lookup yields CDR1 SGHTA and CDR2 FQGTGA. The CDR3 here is CASSLGARDEQFF. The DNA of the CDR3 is TGTGCCAGCAGCTTAGGTGCCAGAGATGAGCAGTTCTTC.

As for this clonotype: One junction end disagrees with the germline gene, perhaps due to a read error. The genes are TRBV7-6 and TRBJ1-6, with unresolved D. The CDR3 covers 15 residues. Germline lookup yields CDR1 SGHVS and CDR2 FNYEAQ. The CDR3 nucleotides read TGTGCCAGCAGCTTAGGGGTCGGGAACTCCTACGAGCAGTACTTT. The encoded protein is CASSLGVGNSYEQYF.

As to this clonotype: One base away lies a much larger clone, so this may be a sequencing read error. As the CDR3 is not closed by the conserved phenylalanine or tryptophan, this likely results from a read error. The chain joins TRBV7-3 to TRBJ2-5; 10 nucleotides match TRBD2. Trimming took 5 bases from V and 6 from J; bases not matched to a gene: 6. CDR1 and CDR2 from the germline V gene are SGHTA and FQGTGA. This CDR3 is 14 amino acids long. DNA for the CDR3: TGTGCCAGCAGCGAAGGGGGACTAGCGAAGACCCAGTACTTG. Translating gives CASSEGGLAKTQYL.

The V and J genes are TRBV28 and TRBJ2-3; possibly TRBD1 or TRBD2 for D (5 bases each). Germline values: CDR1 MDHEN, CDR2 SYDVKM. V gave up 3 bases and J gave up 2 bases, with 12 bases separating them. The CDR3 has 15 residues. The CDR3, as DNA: TGTGCCAGCAGTTTGGGACGGATTCTCACAGATACGCAGTATTTT. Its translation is CASSLGRILTDTQYF.

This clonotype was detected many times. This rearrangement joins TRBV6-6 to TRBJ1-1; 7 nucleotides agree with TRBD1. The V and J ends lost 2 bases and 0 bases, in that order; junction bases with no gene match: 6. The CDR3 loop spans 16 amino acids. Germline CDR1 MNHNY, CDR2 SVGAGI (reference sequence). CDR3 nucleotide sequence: TGTGCCAGCAGTTACCCAGGGGGACAGATGAACACTGAAGCTTTCTTT. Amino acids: CASSYPGGQMNTEAFF.

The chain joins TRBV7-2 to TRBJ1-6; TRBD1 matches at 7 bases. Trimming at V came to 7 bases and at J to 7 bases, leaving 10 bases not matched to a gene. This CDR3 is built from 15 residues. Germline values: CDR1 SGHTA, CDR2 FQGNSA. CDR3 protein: CASNSMTGSNSPLHF. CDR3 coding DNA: TGTGCCAGCAACTCGATGACAGGGAGCAATTCACCCCTCCACTTT.

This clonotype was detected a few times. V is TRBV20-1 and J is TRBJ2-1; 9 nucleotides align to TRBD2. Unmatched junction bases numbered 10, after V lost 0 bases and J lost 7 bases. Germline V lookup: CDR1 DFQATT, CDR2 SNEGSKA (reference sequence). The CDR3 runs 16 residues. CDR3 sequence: CSARDLIAGELNEQFF. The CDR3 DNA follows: TGCAGTGCTAGAGATCTCATAGCGGGAGAGCTGAATGAGCAGTTCTTC.

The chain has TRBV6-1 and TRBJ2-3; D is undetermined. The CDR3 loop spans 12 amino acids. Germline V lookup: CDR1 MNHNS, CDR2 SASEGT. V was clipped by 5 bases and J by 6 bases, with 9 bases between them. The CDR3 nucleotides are TGTGCCAGCAGTAGGTCTCGGGATACGCAGTATTTT. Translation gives CASSRSRDTQYF.

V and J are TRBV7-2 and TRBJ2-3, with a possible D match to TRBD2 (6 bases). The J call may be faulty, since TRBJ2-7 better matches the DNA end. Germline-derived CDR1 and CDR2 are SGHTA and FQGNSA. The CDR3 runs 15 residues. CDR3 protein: CASSLSVGLLLGQYF. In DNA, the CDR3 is TGTGCCAGCAGCTTATCGGTAGGACTACTTTTAGGGCAGTACTTC.

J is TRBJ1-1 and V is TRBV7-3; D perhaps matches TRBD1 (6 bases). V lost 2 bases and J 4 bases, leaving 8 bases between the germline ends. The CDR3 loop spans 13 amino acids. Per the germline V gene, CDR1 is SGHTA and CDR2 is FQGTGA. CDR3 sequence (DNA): TGTGCCAGCAGCTTAGACAGGCTCACTGAAGCTTTCTTT. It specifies CASSLDRLTEAFF.

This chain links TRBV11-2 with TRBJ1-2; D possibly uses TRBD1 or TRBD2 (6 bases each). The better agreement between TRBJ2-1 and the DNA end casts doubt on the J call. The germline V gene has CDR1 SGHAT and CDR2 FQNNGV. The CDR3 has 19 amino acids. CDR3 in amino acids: CASSLVYIGGPTLYNEQFF. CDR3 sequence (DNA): TGTGCCAGCAGCTTAGTCTACATCGGGGGCCCCACTTTATACAATGAGCAGTTCTTC.

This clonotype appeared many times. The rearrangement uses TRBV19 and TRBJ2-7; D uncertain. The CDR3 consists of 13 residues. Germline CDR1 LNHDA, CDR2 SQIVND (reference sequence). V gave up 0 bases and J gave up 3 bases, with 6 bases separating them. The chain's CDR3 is CASSIDQYYEQYF. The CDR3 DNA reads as TGTGCCAGTAGTATAGATCAATACTACGAGCAGTACTTC. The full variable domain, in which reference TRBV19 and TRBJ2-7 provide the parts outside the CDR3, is DGGITQSPKYLFRKEGQNVTLSCEQNLNHDAMYWYRQDPGQGLRLIYYSQIVNDFQKGDIAEGYSVSREKKESFPLTVTSAQKNPTAFYLCASSIDQYYEQYFGPGTRLTVT.

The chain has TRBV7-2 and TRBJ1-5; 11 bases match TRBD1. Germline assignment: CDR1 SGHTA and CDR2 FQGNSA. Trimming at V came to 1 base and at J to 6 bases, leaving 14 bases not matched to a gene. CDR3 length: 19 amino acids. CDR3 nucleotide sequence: TGTGCCAGCAGCTTAGTTGGTTACGGGACAGGGGGTCCGGTTCAGCCCCAGCATTTT. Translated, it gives CASSLVGYGTGGPVQPQHF.